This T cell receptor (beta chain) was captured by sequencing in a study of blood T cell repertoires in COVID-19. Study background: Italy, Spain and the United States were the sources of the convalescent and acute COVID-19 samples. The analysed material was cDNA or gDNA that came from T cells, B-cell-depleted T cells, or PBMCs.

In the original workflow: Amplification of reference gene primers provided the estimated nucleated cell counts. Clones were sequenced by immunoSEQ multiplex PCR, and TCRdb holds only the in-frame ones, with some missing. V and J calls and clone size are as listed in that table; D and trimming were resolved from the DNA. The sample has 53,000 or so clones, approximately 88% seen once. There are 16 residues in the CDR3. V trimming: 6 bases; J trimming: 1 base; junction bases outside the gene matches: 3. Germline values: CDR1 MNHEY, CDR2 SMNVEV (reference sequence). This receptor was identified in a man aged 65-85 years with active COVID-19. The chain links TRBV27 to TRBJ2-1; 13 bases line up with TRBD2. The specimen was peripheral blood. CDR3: CASSRTSGRSYNEQFF. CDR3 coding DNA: TGTGCCAGCAGCCGGACTAGCGGGAGATCCTACAATGAGCAGTTCTTC.